This T cell receptor (beta chain) was captured in a study of tissue T cells after allogeneic stem cell transplantation. Findings of the study overall: The study did not identify alloreactive or antigen-specific tissue TCRs, and some clones might be persisting host cells. This small cohort was clinically heterogeneous, and sampling depth was a limitation. Within patients, tissue anatomy strongly shaped TCR repertoire composition.

Documented time point: mouse harvest day 7 after allogeneic transplant. Tail vein injection delivered 10^7 T-cell-depleted bone marrow cells and 10^6 splenic CD5+ T cells. Tissues came from B6→BALB/c major-mismatch GVHD mice at day 7 or 14. A note on this clone: The antigen remains undetermined. Germline and genes: mouse.

Here immunoSEQ multiplex PCR was the method, and the copy in TCRdb shows in-frame clones only, minus some. The table records some 6,300 clones, approximately 45% of them present only once. This clonotype was sampled from a female BALB/c mouse given C57BL/6 T cells with graft-versus-host disease after an allogeneic hematopoietic cell transplant. Sequences were obtained from gut tissue.

The part of the CDR3 DNA that was read is TGTGCCAGCAGTCCCAGCCAAGACACCCAGTAC. Translating it yields CASSPSQDTQY. The whole CDR3 region reads CASSPSQDTQYF. The chain employs TRBV26 and TRBJ2-5; D remains ambiguous. The read gets to within 1 residue of the CDR3 end, and the germline J gene fills in the rest. The V end lost 4 bases, the J end lost 2 bases, and 4 bases lay between the germline ends. Germline lookup yields CDR1 KGHPV and CDR2 FQNQEV (reference sequence). The CDR3 totals 12 residues.